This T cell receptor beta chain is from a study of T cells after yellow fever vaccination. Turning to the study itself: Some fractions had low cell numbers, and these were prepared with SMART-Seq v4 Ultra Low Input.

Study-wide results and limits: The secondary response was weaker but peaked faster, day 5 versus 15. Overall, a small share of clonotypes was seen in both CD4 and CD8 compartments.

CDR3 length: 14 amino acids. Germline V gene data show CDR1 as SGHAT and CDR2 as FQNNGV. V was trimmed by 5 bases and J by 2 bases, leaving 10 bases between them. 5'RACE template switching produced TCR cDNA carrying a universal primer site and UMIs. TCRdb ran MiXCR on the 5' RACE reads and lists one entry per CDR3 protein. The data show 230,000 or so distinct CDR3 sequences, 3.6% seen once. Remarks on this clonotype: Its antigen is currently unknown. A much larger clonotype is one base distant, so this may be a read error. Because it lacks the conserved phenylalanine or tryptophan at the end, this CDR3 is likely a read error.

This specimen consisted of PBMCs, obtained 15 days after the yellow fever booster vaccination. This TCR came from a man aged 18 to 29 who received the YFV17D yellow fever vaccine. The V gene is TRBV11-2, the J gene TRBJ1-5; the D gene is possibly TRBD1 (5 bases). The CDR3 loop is CASSEGLGNQPQHI. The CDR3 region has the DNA TGTGCCAGCAGCGAGGGGCTGGGCAATCAGCCCCAGCATATT.